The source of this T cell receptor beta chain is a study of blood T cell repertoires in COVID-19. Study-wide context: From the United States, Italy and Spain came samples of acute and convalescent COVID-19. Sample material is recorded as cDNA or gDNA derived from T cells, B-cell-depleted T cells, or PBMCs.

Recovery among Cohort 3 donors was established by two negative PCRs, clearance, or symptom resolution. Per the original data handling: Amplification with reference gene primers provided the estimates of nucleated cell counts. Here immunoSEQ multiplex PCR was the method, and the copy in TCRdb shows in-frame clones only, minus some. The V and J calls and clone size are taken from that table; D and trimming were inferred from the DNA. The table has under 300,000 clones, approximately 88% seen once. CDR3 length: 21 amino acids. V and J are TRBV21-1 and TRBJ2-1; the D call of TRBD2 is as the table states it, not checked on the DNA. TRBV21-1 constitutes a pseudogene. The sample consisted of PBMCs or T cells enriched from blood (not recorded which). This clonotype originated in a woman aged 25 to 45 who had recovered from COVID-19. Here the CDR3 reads CASSKGGPSGRGGRAYNEQFF. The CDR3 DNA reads TGTGCCAGCAGCAAAGGAGGCCCTAGCGGGAGAGGGGGGAGGGCCTACAATGAGCAGTTCTTC.